The 6 T cell receptor beta chains below were found in one sample sequenced in a study of vaccination and CD4 T cells after COVID-19. Stated treatment: approximately nine-day PBMC culture with coronavirus spike peptide pools or control peptides (ViraFEST assay). Cultured CD4+ T cell DNA was sequenced using the Oncomine TCR Beta short-read assay. Via MiXCR, TCRdb re-called the PCR reads, giving one row per CDR3 protein. The data show 15,000 to 20,000 distinct CDR3 sequences, roughly three fifths seen once. Their cognate antigens are unknown. The sample consisted of CD4+ T cells from blood, cultured in vitro. The receptor set was obtained from a human donor who had recovered from COVID-19.

In this sample, this clonotype turned up a few times. This chain links TRBV4-2 with TRBJ1-3; 8 bases agree with TRBD1. The CDR3 extends over 14 amino acids. Germline V CDR1 and CDR2: LGHNA, YNFKEQ. The V gene end was trimmed by 1 base and the J gene end by 8 bases; junction bases not matched to a gene: 4. The CDR3 nucleotides are TGTGCCAGCAGCCAAGCGGGACAGGCAGACACCATATATTTT. Translation: CASSQAGQADTIYF.

This chain links TRBV20-1 with TRBJ1-1; TRBD1 agrees at 9 bases. CDR1 is DFQATT and CDR2 is SNEGSKA in the germline V gene (reference sequence). This CDR3 has 16 residues. The trim removed 0 bases at V and 7 bases at J, leaving 12 bases unmatched. The DNA for the CDR3 is TGCAGTGCTAGAGAGGCTTCGGGACAGGGTTCTGGTGAAGCTTTCTTT. Amino acids: CSAREASGQGSGEAFF.

This clonotype has more than one count but fewer than ten. V is TRBV19 and J is TRBJ2-7; 8 bases are shared with TRBD1. Germline V CDR1 and CDR2: LNHDA, SQIVND (reference sequence). J lost 3 bases, V lost 9 bases, and 7 bases had no gene match. CDR3 length: 13 amino acids. The DNA of the CDR3 is TGTGCCAGCGGACTCACAGGGGGCTACGAGCAGTACTTC. Translation: CASGLTGGYEQYF. The whole variable domain, remainder taken from reference TRBV19 and TRBJ2-7, is DGGITQSPKYLFRKEGQNVTLSCEQNLNHDAMYWYRQDPGQGLRLIYYSQIVNDFQKGDIAEGYSVSREKKESFPLTVTSAQKNPTAFYLCASGLTGGYEQYFGPGTRLTVT.

The chain links TRBV20-1 to TRBJ2-3, with D perhaps given as TRBD1 or TRBD2 (5 bases each). Trimming took 5 bases from V and 5 from J, leaving 23 bases between them. The CDR3 spans 16 residues. Germline V CDR1 and CDR2: DFQATT, SNEGSKA (reference sequence). CDR3 nucleotides: TGCAGTGCTTCCTCACCCGGGACCCCCCCGGGAGATACGCAGTATTTT. It codes for CSASSPGTPPGDTQYF.

The sample holds a few counts of this clonotype. J is TRBJ1-2 and V is TRBV7-2; the D is unclear. V was cut by 6 bases and J by 5 bases, with 10 bases left in between. The CDR3 contains 12 residues. CDR1 SGHTA and CDR2 FQGNSA come from the germline V gene. CDR3 sequence reads: CASSLAPYGYTF. The CDR3 DNA is TGTGCCAGCAGTTTGGCCCCATATGGCTACACCTTC.

CDR3 residues: CASSLELAEVTGELFF. DNA of the CDR3: TGTGCCAGCTCACTTGAACTAGCGGAGGTCACCGGGGAGCTGTTTTTT. The chain has TRBV18 and TRBJ2-2; 8 bases line up with TRBD2. With V trimmed by 4 bases and J by 4 bases, 8 bases remained unmatched. Germline lookup yields CDR1 KGHSH and CDR2 LQKENI. The CDR3 spans 16 residues.